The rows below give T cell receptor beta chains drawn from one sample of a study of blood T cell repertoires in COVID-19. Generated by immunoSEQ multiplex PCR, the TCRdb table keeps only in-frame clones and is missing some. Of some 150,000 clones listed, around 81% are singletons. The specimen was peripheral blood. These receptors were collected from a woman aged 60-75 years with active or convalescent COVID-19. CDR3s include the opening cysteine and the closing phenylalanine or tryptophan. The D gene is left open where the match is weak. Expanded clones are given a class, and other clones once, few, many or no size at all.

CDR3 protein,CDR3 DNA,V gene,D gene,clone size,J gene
CASSLPAYSGYEQYF,TGTGCCAGCAGCTTACCAGCATACTCGGGCTACGAGCAGTACTTC,TRBV7-2,.,few,TRBJ2-7
CASSGVDSGYTF,TGTGCCAGCAGCGGGGTAGACTCTGGCTACACCTTC,TRBV28,.,.,TRBJ1-2
CASSPSDRGLQPQHF,TGTGCCAGCAGTCCTTCGGACAGGGGGCTTCAGCCCCAGCATTTT,TRBV28,TRBD1,.,TRBJ1-5
CASSTGFEAFF,TGTGCCAGCAGTACAGGGTTCGAAGCTTTCTTT,TRBV6-2/TRBV6-3,.,.,TRBJ1-1
CASSYSGTGGSSPLHF,TGTGCCAGCAGTTACTCGGGGACAGGGGGGAGTTCACCCCTCCACTTT,TRBV6-5,TRBD1,.,TRBJ1-6
CASSWGQGSYGYTF,TGCGCCAGCAGCTGGGGACAGGGATCGTATGGCTACACCTTC,TRBV5-1,TRBD1,.,TRBJ1-2
CASSLGRASDTQYF,TGTGCCAGCAGCTTAGGCAGGGCTTCCGATACGCAGTATTTT,TRBV11-3,.,once,TRBJ2-3
CASSRQPGFNTEAFF,TGCGCCAGCAGCAGGCAGCCAGGGTTTAACACTGAAGCTTTCTTT,TRBV5-1,.,.,TRBJ1-1
CASSLSTGVNQPQHF,TGTGCCAGCAGCTTATCGACAGGGGTAAATCAGCCCCAGCATTTT,TRBV11-3,TRBD1,.,TRBJ1-5
CASSSYSEQYF,TGTGCCAGCAGTTCGTACAGCGAGCAGTACTTC,TRBV28,.,.,TRBJ2-7
CASRRTTGGLISYEQYF,TGTGCCAGCAGACGAACGACAGGGGGCCTTATCTCCTACGAGCAGTACTTC,TRBV28,TRBD1,.,TRBJ2-7
CASFGGETQYF,TGCGCCAGCTTCGGGGGAGAGACCCAGTACTTC,TRBV5-1,.,.,TRBJ2-5
CASSLSQGRVAFF,TGTGCCAGCAGTTTATCGCAGGGAAGGGTAGCTTTCTTT,TRBV27,.,.,TRBJ1-1
CASSLGSYYEQYF,TGTGCCAGCAGTTTAGGCAGTTACTACGAGCAGTACTTC,TRBV28,.,.,TRBJ2-7
CASSYSASGSLEQYF,TGTGCCAGCAGTTACTCCGCTAGCGGGAGTCTCGAGCAGTACTTC,TRBV6-5,TRBD2,.,TRBJ2-7
CATQVQGRIYSNQPQHF,TGTGCCACCCAAGTACAGGGGCGGATTTATAGCAATCAGCCCCAGCATTTT,TRBV19,TRBD1,.,TRBJ1-5
CASSPRSTGELFF,TGTGCCAGCAGTCCCCGGAGCACCGGGGAGCTGTTTTTT,TRBV27,.,.,TRBJ2-2
CASSTELGQGRNTEAFF,TGTGCCAGCAGTACGGAATTGGGGCAGGGGCGTAACACTGAAGCTTTCTTT,TRBV28,.,few,TRBJ1-1
CASSPTGRGAGELFF,TGTGCCAGCAGCCCAACCGGGAGGGGGGCCGGGGAGCTGTTTTTT,TRBV28,TRBD2,.,TRBJ2-2
CASSLAGASGKSHEQFF,TGTGCCAGCAGCTTAGCGGGAGCTAGCGGGAAGTCACATGAGCAGTTCTTC,TRBV7-2,TRBD2,once,TRBJ2-1
CSVEESRGEKLFF,TGCAGCGTTGAAGAGTCCCGCGGGGAAAAACTGTTTTTT,TRBV29-1,.,.,TRBJ1-4
CARDITTAVYEQYF,TGTGCTAGGGACATAACGACCGCCGTTTACGAGCAGTACTTC,TRBV12-5,.,.,TRBJ2-7
CASSPGWGQGARGEKLFF,TGTGCCAGCAGCCCCGGATGGGGACAGGGGGCGCGGGGTGAAAAACTGTTTTTT,TRBV7-9,TRBD1,.,TRBJ1-4
CASTTGGADVAFF,TGTGCCAGTACAACAGGGGGCGCAGACGTAGCTTTCTTT,TRBV19,TRBD1,.,TRBJ1-1
CASSHSLGRDTGELFF,TGCGCCAGCAGCCACTCCCTGGGGCGCGACACCGGGGAGCTGTTTTTT,TRBV4-1,.,once,TRBJ2-2
CASSRTGVGNQPQHF,TGTGCCAGCAGCCGAACAGGGGTTGGCAATCAGCCCCAGCATTTT,TRBV7-9,TRBD1,.,TRBJ1-5
CASSLGGQSTDTQYF,TGCGCCAGCAGCTTGGGTGGGCAGTCCACAGATACGCAGTATTTT,TRBV5-1,.,.,TRBJ2-3
CSASGLAGGPPDTQYF,TGCAGTGCTAGTGGGCTAGCGGGGGGGCCCCCAGATACGCAGTATTTT,TRBV20-1,TRBD2,.,TRBJ2-3
CASSSGQGVNEQFF,TGCGCCAGCAGCTCCGGACAGGGAGTCAATGAGCAGTTCTTC,TRBV5-1,TRBD1,once,TRBJ2-1
CASSPTRGVEETQYF,TGTGCCAGCAGCCCGACTCGGGGGGTGGAAGAGACCCAGTACTTC,TRBV4-2,TRBD2,once,TRBJ2-5
CASRRGSGQHF,TGTGCCAGCAGACGTGGTTCAGGTCAGCATTTT,TRBV2,.,.,TRBJ1-5
CASSYSAGELFF,TGTGCCAGCAGTTATTCAGCCGGGGAGCTGTTTTTT,TRBV6-5,.,few,TRBJ2-2
CASSLGTPNYGYTF,TGTGCCAGCAGTTTAGGGACTCCTAACTATGGCTACACCTTC,TRBV28,.,.,TRBJ1-2
CASSLIVQREEGNEQFF,TGCGCCAGCAGCCTCATCGTCCAGCGGGAGGAAGGAAATGAGCAGTTCTTC,TRBV4-1,TRBD2,.,TRBJ2-1
CASSLAGINEKLFF,TGTGCCAGCAGTTTAGCGGGGATTAATGAAAAACTGTTTTTT,TRBV27,.,.,TRBJ1-4
CASSLGGSPYEQYF,TGTGCCAGCAGCTTGGGAGGGAGTCCCTACGAGCAGTACTTC,TRBV5-4,.,once,TRBJ2-7
CASSPLAAGVSDTQYF,TGTGCCAGCAGCCCCCTCGCCGCGGGAGTATCAGATACGCAGTATTTT,TRBV7-2,TRBD2,.,TRBJ2-3
CATSPVGAGSYNEQFF,TGTGCCACCAGCCCGGTGGGGGCCGGCTCCTACAATGAGCAGTTCTTC,TRBV24-1,.,.,TRBJ2-1
CATQSRSMNTEAFF,TGTGCCACCCAGTCCCGGAGCATGAACACTGAAGCTTTCTTT,TRBV19,.,.,TRBJ1-1
CASSFGGVYGYTF,TGTGCCAGCAGTTTCGGGGGAGTTTATGGCTACACCTTC,TRBV28,.,.,TRBJ1-2
CASSQDKQGYEQFF,TGCGCCAGCAGCCAAGATAAGCAGGGTTATGAGCAGTTCTTC,TRBV4-3,.,many,TRBJ2-1
CASSSTGTTDTQYF,TGTGCCAGCAGCTCGACAGGGACTACAGATACGCAGTATTTT,TRBV7-3,.,.,TRBJ2-3
CASSRQLGVQETQYF,TGTGCCAGCAGCCGACAGCTAGGCGTCCAAGAGACCCAGTACTTC,TRBV11-2,.,.,TRBJ2-5
CASSKGQFSDTQYF,TGTGCCAGCAGCAAAGGACAGTTCTCGGATACGCAGTATTTT,TRBV7-2,.,once,TRBJ2-3
CASSRGWRMNEQFF,TGTGCCAGCAGTCGAGGGTGGAGGATGAATGAGCAGTTCTTC,TRBV9,.,.,TRBJ2-1
CASSYGGYYEQYF,TGTGCCAGCAGTTACGGCGGATACTACGAGCAGTACTTC,TRBV6-2/TRBV6-3,.,.,TRBJ2-7
CASSRTGTSGTYEQYF,TGTGCCAGCAGCCGAACTGGGACTAGCGGGACCTACGAGCAGTACTTC,TRBV7-6,TRBD2,.,TRBJ2-7
CASSQVPTEAFF,TGTGCCAGCAGCCAGGTGCCCACTGAAGCTTTCTTT,TRBV6-5,.,.,TRBJ1-1
CASSLRQGSPEAFF,TGTGCCAGCAGCTTACGACAGGGTAGCCCTGAAGCTTTCTTT,TRBV7-9,TRBD1,few,TRBJ1-1
CASSVSGQGIEKLFF,TGTGCCAGCAGCGTTTCAGGACAGGGAATAGAAAAACTGTTTTTT,TRBV9,TRBD1,.,TRBJ1-4
CASSSRTSGQETQYF,TGTGCCAGCAGTTCCCGGACTAGCGGGCAAGAGACCCAGTACTTC,TRBV28,TRBD2,few,TRBJ2-5
CASINQGNTEAFF,TGTGCCAGCATAAACCAGGGGAACACTGAAGCTTTCTTT,TRBV2,.,few,TRBJ1-1
CASSQDRGNYGYTF,TGCGCCAGCAGCCAGGACAGGGGGAACTATGGCTACACCTTC,TRBV4-3,TRBD1,.,TRBJ1-2
CASTPYPGLAGAYEQYF,TGTGCCAGCACCCCGTACCCGGGACTAGCGGGCGCCTACGAGCAGTACTTC,TRBV11-2,TRBD2,.,TRBJ2-7